This T cell receptor (beta chain) appears in the sequencing data of a study of blood T cell repertoires in COVID-19. At the level of the study: Collection of acute and convalescent COVID-19 samples took place in the United States, Italy and Spain. PBMCs, B-cell-depleted T cells, or T cells were the source of the cDNA or gDNA that made up the material.

CDR1 is SGHTA, CDR2 FQGNSA, per germline. V lost 5 bases and J 3 bases, leaving 13 bases between the germline ends. The CDR3 spans 14 residues. Participants came from about 23 US areas, aged about 18 to 89 years. Original methodology: Nucleated cell counts were estimated from reference gene primer amplification. Data came from immunoSEQ multiplex PCR; TCRdb stores just in-frame clones and leaves some out. V, J and clone size reflect that table, while D and trimming were determined from the DNA. Of some 140,000 clones in the sample, approximately 88% were seen once. The gene calls are TRBV7-2 and TRBJ2-5, with TRBD1 as a possible D gene (6 bases). Sequencing was performed on PBMCs or T cells enriched from blood (not recorded which). This receptor was identified in a man aged 40-49 years with acute COVID-19. The CDR3 bases are TGTGCCAGCAGCGAAGACAGGTTTGAAGAGACCCAGTACTTC. This codes for CASSEDRFEETQYF.